The 10 T cell receptor beta chains below all came from one sample that was sequenced in a study of blood T cell repertoires in COVID-19. Generated by immunoSEQ multiplex PCR, the TCRdb table keeps only in-frame clones and is missing some. The sample includes about 350,000 clones, under 95% of them seen just once. The sample was peripheral blood. The origin of the receptors is a woman aged 18-29 years who had recovered from COVID-19.

The V call is TRBV12-5, the J call TRBJ2-1; TRBD2 might be the D (5 bases). The CDR3 extends over 11 amino acids. Germline V gene lookup returns CDR1 LGHNT and CDR2 FRNRAP. V was clipped by 7 bases and J by 12 bases, with 13 bases between them. Here the CDR3 DNA reads TGTGCTAGTGCCCCGGTCCGGGGGCAGTTCTTC. As protein: CASAPVRGQFF.

The V call is TRBV5-6, the J call TRBJ2-3, with TRBD2 as a possible D gene (6 bases). The V end lost 3 bases, the J end lost 0 bases, and 11 bases lay between the germline ends. In germline, CDR1 is SGHDT, CDR2 YYEEEE. The CDR3 is made up of 15 amino acids. Here the CDR3 reads CASSWDWQSTDTQYF. The CDR3 nucleotides read TGTGCCAGCAGCTGGGACTGGCAGAGCACAGATACGCAGTATTTT.

The CDR3 loop reads CASSSDERTDTQYF. The DNA for the CDR3 is TGTGCCAGTAGTAGCGACGAGAGGACAGATACGCAGTATTTT. This chain links TRBV19 with TRBJ2-3, with D hard to call. Germline V gene sequence: CDR1 LNHDA, CDR2 SQIVND (reference sequence). This CDR3 contains 14 residues. V was pared by 4 bases and J by 3 bases, with 11 bases between.

The genes are TRBV3-1 (or the pseudogene TRBV3-2) and TRBJ2-1; TRBD1 is a possible D gene (5 bases). CDR3 length equals 15 residues. Germline loops: CDR1 LGHDT, CDR2 YNNKEL (reference sequence). Trimming stripped 0 bases from V and 4 bases from J, with 10 bases between. The CDR3 protein is CASSQDPRDYNEQFF. CDR3 bases: TGTGCCAGCAGCCAAGATCCCAGGGATTACAATGAGCAGTTCTTC.

J is TRBJ1-4 and V is TRBV19; 8 bases agree with TRBD1. The CDR3 covers 15 residues. Losses at the gene ends were 3 bases for V and 8 bases for J; bases not matched to a gene: 8. Per germline, CDR1 LNHDA and CDR2 SQIVND (reference sequence). The CDR3 protein is CASSIQDRASEKLFF. The CDR3 DNA reads as TGTGCCAGTAGTATTCAGGACAGGGCCTCCGAAAAACTGTTTTTT. The variable domain in full, with the rest retrieved from reference TRBV19 and TRBJ1-4, is DGGITQSPKYLFRKEGQNVTLSCEQNLNHDAMYWYRQDPGQGLRLIYYSQIVNDFQKGDIAEGYSVSREKKESFPLTVTSAQKNPTAFYLCASSIQDRASEKLFFGSGTQLSVL.

The rearrangement links TRBV4-3 to TRBJ2-3; 11 bases map to TRBD2. This CDR3 has 15 residues. CDR1 is LGHNA, CDR2 YSLEER, per germline. With V trimmed by 4 bases and J by 6 bases, 6 bases remained unmatched. The CDR3 coding sequence is TGCGCCAGCAGCCTAGCACTAGCGGGAGAGGATACGCAGTATTTT. Its translation: CASSLALAGEDTQYF.

The genes are TRBV24-1 and TRBJ2-1; perhaps TRBD1 as D (6 bases). The V gene's germline CDR1 is KGHDR and CDR2 SFDVKD. The CDR3 contains 14 residues. V was shortened by 5 bases and J by 6 bases, with 13 bases between the two germline ends. CDR3 in amino acids: CATSVGQTVNEQFF. CDR3 bases: TGTGCCACCAGTGTAGGACAGACGGTCAATGAGCAGTTCTTC.

Ten or more counts support this clone. The rearrangement links TRBV28 to TRBJ1-2, with 10 bases that match TRBD1. CDR3 length: 12 residues. Germline CDR1 is MDHEN and CDR2 is SYDVKM. V was clipped by 11 bases and J by 8 bases; unmatched bases: 8. The CDR3 DNA sequence: TGTGCCGGCCGGACAGGGGGAAGCGGCTACACCTTC. Encoded protein: CAGRTGGSGYTF.

The chain combines TRBV5-6 with TRBJ2-4, with D perhaps matching TRBD1 (6 bases). The CDR3 is 15 residues long. The germline V gene encodes CDR1 SGHDT and CDR2 YYEEEE. V shed 3 bases and J shed 5 bases, with 15 bases lying between them. CDR3 sequence (DNA): TGTGCCAGCAGCTGGGGGCGGAGACGGGAAAACATTCAGTACTTC. It codes for CASSWGRRRENIQYF.

V usage is TRBV11-3 and J usage is TRBJ2-1; D might be TRBD2 (6 bases). Trimming cost V 4 bases and J 5 bases, with 15 bases left between them. CDR3 length: 15 amino acids. Germline V gene sequence: CDR1 SGHNT, CDR2 YENEEA. CDR3 nucleotide sequence: TGTGCCAGCAGCTCCTGGGGCGGGACCAACAATGAGCAGTTCTTC. Amino acid sequence: CASSSWGGTNNEQFF.